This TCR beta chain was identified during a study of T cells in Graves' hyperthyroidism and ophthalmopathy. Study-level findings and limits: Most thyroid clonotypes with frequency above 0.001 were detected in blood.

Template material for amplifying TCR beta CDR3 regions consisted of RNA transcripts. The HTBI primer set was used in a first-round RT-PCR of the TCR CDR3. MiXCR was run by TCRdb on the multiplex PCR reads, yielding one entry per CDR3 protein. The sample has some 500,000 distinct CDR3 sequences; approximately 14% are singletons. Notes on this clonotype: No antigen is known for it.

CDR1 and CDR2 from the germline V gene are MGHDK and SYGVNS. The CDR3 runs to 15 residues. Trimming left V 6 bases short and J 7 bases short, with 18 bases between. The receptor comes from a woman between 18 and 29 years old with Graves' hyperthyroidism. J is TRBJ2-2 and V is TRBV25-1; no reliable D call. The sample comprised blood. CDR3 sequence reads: CASSHDHPYGGELFF. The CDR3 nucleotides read TGTGCCAGCAGCCACGACCACCCCTATGGCGGGGAGCTGTTTTTT.